This T cell receptor beta chain was sequenced for a study of vaccination and CD4 T cells after COVID-19. Study information: Comprising six males and four females, the convalescent participants counted two Hispanic individuals among them. Each of the control cultures got a CEFX pool, an HIV-1 Nef pool, or no peptide.

Germline V gives CDR1 MNHNS, CDR2 SASEGT. Trimming pared 5 bases from V and 5 bases from J, leaving 15 bases between. This CDR3 spans 14 amino acids. Concerning this clonotype: Its cognate antigen is unknown.

Treatment noted: roughly ten-day PBMC culture with coronavirus spike peptide pools or control peptides (ViraFEST assay). The Oncomine TCR Beta short-read assay sequenced DNA from cultured CD4+ T cells. TCRdb used MiXCR to reprocess the PCR reads, holding one entry per CDR3 protein. The table has 20,000 to 30,000 distinct CDR3 sequences, 62% seen once; the top ten hold over 7.5%. The source of this sequence is a human donor who had recovered from COVID-19. J is TRBJ1-1 and V is TRBV6-1; D remains ambiguous. Sequences were obtained from CD4+ T cells from blood, cultured in vitro. This CDR3 reads CASSQPFVYTEAFF. DNA of the CDR3: TGTGCCAGCAGTCAACCTTTCGTTTATACTGAAGCTTTCTTT.